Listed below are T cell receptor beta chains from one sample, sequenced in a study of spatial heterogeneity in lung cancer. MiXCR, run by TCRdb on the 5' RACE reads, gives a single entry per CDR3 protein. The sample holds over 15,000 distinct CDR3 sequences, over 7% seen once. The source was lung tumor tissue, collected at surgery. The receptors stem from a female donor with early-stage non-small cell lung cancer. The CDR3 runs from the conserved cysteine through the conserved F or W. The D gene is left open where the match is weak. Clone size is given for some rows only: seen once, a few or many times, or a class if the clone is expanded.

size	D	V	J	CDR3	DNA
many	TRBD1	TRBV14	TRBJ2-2	CASSQANRGWGTGELFF	TGTGCCAGCAGCCAAGCTAACAGGGGATGGGGCACCGGGGAGCTGTTTTTT
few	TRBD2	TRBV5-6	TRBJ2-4	CASSLTSGGLQNIQYF	TGTGCCAGCAGCTTGACTAGCGGGGGGCTACAAAACATTCAGTACTTC
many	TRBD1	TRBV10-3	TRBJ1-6	CAIRTGGNSPLHF	TGTGCCATCAGAACAGGGGGGAATTCACCCCTCCACTTT
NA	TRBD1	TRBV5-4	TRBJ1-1	CASSLATGTEAFF	TGTGCCAGCAGCTTGGCGACAGGGACTGAAGCTTTCTTT
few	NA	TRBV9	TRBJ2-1	CASSVGNIGNEQFF	TGTGCCAGCAGCGTAGGAAACATCGGGAATGAGCAGTTCTTC
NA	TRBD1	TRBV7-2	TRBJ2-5	CASSLVDRSQETQYF	TGTGCCAGCAGCTTAGTGGACAGGAGTCAGGAGACCCAGTACTTC
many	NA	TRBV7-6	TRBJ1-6	CASSPSLGVGNSPLHF	TGTGCCAGCAGCCCCTCCTTGGGCGTAGGTAATTCACCCCTCCACTTT
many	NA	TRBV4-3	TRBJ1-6	CASSQIINNSPLHF	TGCGCCAGCAGCCAAATCATCAATAATTCACCCCTCCACTTT
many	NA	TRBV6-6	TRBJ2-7	CASRDGTVQEQYF	TGTGCCAGCAGGGATGGGACGGTTCAGGAGCAGTACTTC
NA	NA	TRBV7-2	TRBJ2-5	CASSNQAASQYF	TGTGCCAGCAGCAATCAGGCGGCGTCCCAGTACTTC
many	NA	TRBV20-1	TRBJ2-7	CSAPAPATYYEQYF	TGCAGTGCCCCAGCCCCGGCTACTTACTACGAGCAGTACTTC
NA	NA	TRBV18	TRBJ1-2	CASSPDSGGYGYTF	TGTGCCAGCTCTCCGGACAGCGGGGGGTATGGCTACACCTTC
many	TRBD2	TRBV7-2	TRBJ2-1	CASTSGAGDYNEQFF	TGTGCCAGCACCAGCGGGGCGGGGGACTACAATGAGCAGTTCTTC
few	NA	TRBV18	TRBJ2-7	CASSLRDGPYEQYF	TGTGCCAGCTCACTCCGGGACGGACCCTACGAGCAGTACTTC
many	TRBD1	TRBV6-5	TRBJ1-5	CASSPRPPRQGSQPQHF	TGTGCCAGCAGTCCCAGACCCCCGAGACAGGGAAGTCAGCCCCAGCATTTT
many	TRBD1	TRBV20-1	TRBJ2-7	CSARVFFPGTGSYEQYF	TGCAGTGCCAGGGTTTTTTTTCCCGGGACAGGCTCCTACGAGCAGTACTTC
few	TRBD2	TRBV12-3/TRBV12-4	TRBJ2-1	CASSRTSGGARSYNEQFF	TGTGCCAGCAGCAGGACTAGCGGGGGGGCCAGGTCCTACAATGAGCAGTTCTTC
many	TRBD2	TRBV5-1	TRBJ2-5	CASSLNRSGVTQETQYF	TGCGCCAGCAGCTTGAATCGGAGCGGGGTGACACAAGAGACCCAGTACTTC
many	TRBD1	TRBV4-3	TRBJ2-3	CASSQEGTVRDTQYF	TGCGCCAGCAGCCAAGAAGGGACAGTGAGGGATACGCAGTATTTT
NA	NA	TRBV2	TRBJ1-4	CASYRVGEKLFF	TGTGCCAGCTACAGGGTTGGGGAAAAACTGTTTTTT
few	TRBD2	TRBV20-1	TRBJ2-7	CSASGLAGPGSIYEQYF	TGCAGTGCCTCGGGGCTAGCGGGGCCTGGGAGTATCTACGAGCAGTACTTC
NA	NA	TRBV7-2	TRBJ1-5	CASQDSISNQPQHF	TGTGCCTCCCAGGACAGCATTAGCAATCAGCCCCAGCATTTT
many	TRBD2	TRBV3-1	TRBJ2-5	CASSQGLADQETQYF	TGTGCCAGCAGCCAGGGACTAGCGGACCAAGAGACCCAGTACTTC
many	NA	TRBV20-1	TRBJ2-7	CSARGTHQYEQYF	TGCAGTGCTAGAGGGACGCACCAATACGAGCAGTACTTC
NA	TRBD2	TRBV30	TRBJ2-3	CAWSVLAADTQYF	TGTGCCTGGAGTGTACTAGCGGCAGATACGCAGTATTTT
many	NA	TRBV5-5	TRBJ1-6	CASSGGPQNNSPLHF	TGTGCCAGCAGCGGCGGGCCCCAGAATAATTCACCCCTCCACTTT
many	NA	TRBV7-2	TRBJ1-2	CASSSRPGRNGYTF	TGTGCCAGCAGCTCAAGGCCGGGGCGGAATGGCTACACCTTC
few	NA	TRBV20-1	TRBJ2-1	CSARGGAVVSGEQFF	TGCAGTGCTAGAGGCGGGGCTGTAGTGTCTGGTGAGCAGTTCTTC
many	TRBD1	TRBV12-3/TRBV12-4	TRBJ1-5	CASSPRTGHNQPQHF	TGTGCCAGCAGTCCCCGGACAGGGCACAATCAGCCCCAGCATTTT
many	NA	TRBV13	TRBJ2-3	CASSIQARLADTQYF	TGTGCCAGCAGCATCCAGGCCCGGTTGGCAGATACGCAGTATTTT
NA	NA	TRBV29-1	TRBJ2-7	CSVELSRGPAYEQYF	TGCAGCGTTGAACTATCCCGGGGCCCGGCCTACGAGCAGTACTTC
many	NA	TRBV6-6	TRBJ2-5	CASSYDLFAETQYF	TGTGCCAGCAGTTACGATCTGTTCGCGGAGACCCAGTACTTC
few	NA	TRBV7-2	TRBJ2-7	CASSSQPGTLYEQYF	TGTGCCAGCAGCTCCCAACCCGGGACTCTCTACGAGCAGTACTTC
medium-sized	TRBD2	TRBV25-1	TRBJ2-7	CASRASGGSSYEQYF	TGTGCCAGCAGGGCCAGCGGGGGTTCCTCCTACGAGCAGTACTTC
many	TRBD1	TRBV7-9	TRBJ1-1	CASTKSGTATEAFF	TGTGCCAGCACCAAATCCGGGACAGCCACTGAAGCTTTCTTT
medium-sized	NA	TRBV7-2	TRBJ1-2	CASSLKTAGPYGYTF	TGTGCCAGCAGCTTAAAGACAGCGGGTCCCTATGGCTACACCTTC
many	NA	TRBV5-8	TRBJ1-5	CASSLVRGYSNQPQHF	TGTGCCAGCAGCTTGGTCAGGGGATATAGCAATCAGCCCCAGCATTTT
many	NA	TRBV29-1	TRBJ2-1	CSVGMSINEQFF	TGCAGCGTTGGCATGAGTATCAATGAGCAGTTCTTC
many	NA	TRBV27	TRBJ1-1	CASTGRTMNTEAFF	TGTGCCAGCACTGGGAGGACAATGAACACTGAAGCTTTCTTT
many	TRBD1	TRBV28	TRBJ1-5	CASSPTGNGQPQHF	TGTGCCAGCAGTCCGACAGGGAACGGTCAGCCCCAGCATTTT
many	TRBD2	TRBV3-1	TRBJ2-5	CASSHLAGGWVETQYF	TGTGCCAGCAGCCACCTAGCGGGGGGGTGGGTTGAGACCCAGTACTTC
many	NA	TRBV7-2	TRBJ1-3	CASSLAAPGSGNTIYF	TGTGCCAGCAGCTTAGCGGCCCCAGGGTCTGGAAACACCATATATTTT
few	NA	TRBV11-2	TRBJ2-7	CASSLGRVEQYF	TGTGCCAGCAGCTTAGGGAGGGTTGAGCAGTACTTC
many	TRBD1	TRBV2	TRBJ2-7	CASRDRGYEQYF	TGTGCCAGCAGGGACAGGGGGTACGAGCAGTACTTC
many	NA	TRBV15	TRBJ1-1	CATSRDLTGDTEAFF	TGTGCCACCAGCAGAGATCTGACAGGTGACACTGAAGCTTTCTTT
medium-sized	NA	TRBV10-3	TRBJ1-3	CAISPVDAKTGNTIYF	TGTGCCATCAGTCCTGTGGACGCAAAGACCGGAAACACCATATATTTT
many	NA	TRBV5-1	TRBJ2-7	CASSQEVSYEQYF	TGCGCCAGCAGCCAGGAGGTCTCCTACGAGCAGTACTTC
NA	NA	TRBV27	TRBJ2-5	CASSFDSGTQYF	TGTGCCAGCAGTTTTGACAGCGGGACCCAGTACTTC
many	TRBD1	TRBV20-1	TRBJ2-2	CSVPGQGARPDTGELFF	TGCAGTGTCCCCGGACAGGGGGCTAGGCCCGACACCGGGGAGCTGTTTTTT
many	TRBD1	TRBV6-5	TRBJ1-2	CASSRQGPDGYTF	TGTGCCAGCAGCCGACAGGGCCCGGATGGCTACACCTTC
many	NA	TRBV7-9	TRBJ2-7	CASSPLRQAGEQYF	TGTGCCAGCAGCCCCCTTCGACAGGCGGGGGAGCAGTACTTC
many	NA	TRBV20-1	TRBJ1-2	CSARGEGGPYGYTF	TGCAGTGCTAGAGGGGAGGGGGGCCCCTATGGCTACACCTTC
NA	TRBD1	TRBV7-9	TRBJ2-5	CASSPTGEHKETQYF	TGTGCCAGCAGCCCGACAGGGGAGCATAAAGAGACCCAGTACTTC
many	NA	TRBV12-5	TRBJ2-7	CASGPPPTGPSSYEQYF	TGTGCTAGTGGTCCACCGCCGACAGGTCCGAGCTCCTACGAGCAGTACTTC
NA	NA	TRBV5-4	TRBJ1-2	CASSSSGFGNYGYTF	TGTGCCAGCAGCTCGTCAGGGTTTGGAAACTATGGCTACACCTTC
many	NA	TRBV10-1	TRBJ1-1	CASRAGSGGEAFF	TGCGCCAGCAGGGCAGGTAGCGGTGGTGAAGCTTTCTTT
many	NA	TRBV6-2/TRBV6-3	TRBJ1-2	CASSSPGLDARYTF	TGTGCCAGCAGTTCACCGGGACTGGACGCCCGCTACACCTTC
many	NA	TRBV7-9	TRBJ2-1	CASSLGQRTYNEQFF	TGTGCCAGCAGCTTAGGACAGAGGACCTACAATGAGCAGTTCTTC
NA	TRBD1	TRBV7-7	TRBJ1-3	CASSPHLAQGNSGNTIYF	TGTGCTAGCAGCCCCCACCTGGCACAGGGGAACTCTGGAAACACCATATATTTT